These 14 T cell receptor beta chains were sequenced from one sample in a study of Tregs in tolerant kidney transplant recipients. Profiling relied on immunoSEQ multiplex PCR, and the TCRdb table lists in-frame clones only, not all of them. The data contain 40,000 to 50,000 clones, 75% to 95% of them singletons. Sequenced material: Tregs from blood. The receptors here all came from a human donor in good health.

V is TRBV5-1 and J is TRBJ1-4; maybe TRBD1 (5 bases). Germline CDR1 SGHRS, CDR2 YFSETQ. Trimming took 0 bases from V and 8 from J, leaving 14 bases between them. CDR3 size: 15 residues. The CDR3 bases are TGCGCCAGCAGCTTGGCCGGGGGGTTTCGCGAAAAACTGTTTTTT. Translated: CASSLAGGFREKLFF.

The gene calls are TRBV19 and TRBJ2-6; no clear D. The CDR3 sequence is 17 residues long. Germline V gene data show CDR1 as LNHDA and CDR2 as SQIVND (reference sequence). Trimming stripped 7 bases from V and 0 bases from J, with 16 bases between. CDR3 DNA: TGTGCCAGTACAACCCGACGGACCGACTCTGGGGCCAACGTCCTGACTTTC. Its translation is CASTTRRTDSGANVLTF.

The chain has TRBV5-1 and TRBJ2-5; D is possibly TRBD2 (6 bases). Germline CDR1 is SGHRS and CDR2 is YFSETQ. CDR3 length: 11 residues. With 4 bases removed from V and 5 bases from J, the gap between germline ends came to 6 bases. CDR3 nucleotide sequence: TGCGCCAGCAGCCGGGGGGAGACCCAGTACTTC. It encodes CASSRGETQYF. Drawing the rest from reference TRBV5-1 and TRBJ2-5, the complete variable domain is KAGVTQTPRYLIKTRGQQVTLSCSPISGHRSVSWYQQTPGQGLQFLFEYFSETQRNKGNFPGRFSGRQFSNSRSEMNVSTLELGDSALYLCASSRGETQYFGPGTRLLVL.

The chain joins TRBV18 to TRBJ1-1; 7 positions agree with TRBD1. This CDR3 spans 17 amino acids. The J segment lost 1 base and the V segment lost 3 bases, leaving 11 bases of the junction unmatched. Germline lookup yields CDR1 KGHSH and CDR2 LQKENI. The DNA for the CDR3 is TGTGCCAGCTCACCCCGGGGGGCCGGGACAGCGAACACTGAAGCTTTCTTT. Encoded protein: CASSPRGAGTANTEAFF.

The chain carries TRBV5-1 and TRBJ2-7, with 7 bases identical to TRBD2. The CDR3 runs to 16 residues. The germline gives CDR1 SGHRS, CDR2 YFSETQ. V shed 4 bases and J 2 bases; nucleotides not matched to a gene: 12. Written as DNA, the CDR3 is TGCGCCAGCAGCCCCCAAAGCGGGGTCGTGCCCTACGAGCAGTACTTC. Encoded protein: CASSPQSGVVPYEQYF.

The chain couples TRBV5-5 to TRBJ2-1, with D perhaps matching TRBD2 (6 bases). From germline, CDR1 is SGHKS and CDR2 YYEKEE (reference sequence). The CDR3 sequence is 15 residues long. Trimming removed 5 bases at V and 0 bases at J, with 12 bases between. The CDR3 region is CASRGYGGSYNEQFF. The CDR3 DNA reads TGTGCCAGCAGGGGATACGGGGGCTCCTACAATGAGCAGTTCTTC.

This chain connects TRBV27 to TRBJ1-4, with 7 bases lining up with TRBD1. Germline loops: CDR1 MNHEY, CDR2 SMNVEV (reference sequence). The CDR3 sequence is 14 residues long. Losses at the gene ends were 3 bases for V and 7 bases for J; bases not matched to a gene: 5. DNA for the CDR3: TGTGCCAGCAGTTTGGGCAGGACAGGTGAAAAACTGTTTTTT. Translation gives CASSLGRTGEKLFF.

The rearrangement joins TRBV5-4 to TRBJ2-1; 11 positions agree with TRBD2. Germline V CDR1 and CDR2: SGHNT, YYREEE (reference sequence). The CDR3 runs 16 residues. V dropped 3 bases and J dropped 6; count of bases not matched to a gene: 8. CDR3 sequence: CASSSGPTSGSNEQFF. The CDR3 DNA reads TGTGCCAGCAGCTCAGGTCCTACTAGCGGGAGCAATGAGCAGTTCTTC. The entire variable domain, with the rest obtained from reference TRBV5-4 and TRBJ2-1, is as follows: ETGVTQSPTHLIKTRGQQVTLRCSSQSGHNTVSWYQQALGQGPQFIFQYYREEENGRGNFPPRFSGLQFPNYSSELNVNALELDDSALYLCASSSGPTSGSNEQFFGPGTRLTVL.

The V and J genes are TRBV5-8 and TRBJ1-2, with D unresolved. CDR1 and CDR2 from the germline V gene are SGHTS and YDEGEE. The CDR3 sequence is 15 residues long. With 3 bases removed from V and 4 bases from J, the gap between germline ends came to 16 bases. CDR3: CASSWTYRGTYGYTF. The DNA of the CDR3 is TGTGCCAGCAGCTGGACGTACCGGGGTACCTATGGCTACACCTTC.

The genes are TRBV6-4 and TRBJ1-2, with D tentatively TRBD1 (5 bases). V lost 2 bases and J lost 8, with 12 bases in between. The CDR3 extends over 13 amino acids. Germline CDR1 reads MRHNA; CDR2 reads SNTAGT. The CDR3 loop reads CASSDRGYRGYTF. CDR3 DNA sequence: TGTGCCAGCAGTGACAGGGGTTACAGGGGCTACACCTTC.

The rearrangement uses TRBV15 and TRBJ2-2; 10 bases are shared with TRBD1. CDR3 size: 15 residues. Unmatched junction bases numbered 4, after V lost 3 bases and J lost 6 bases. CDR1 is LNHNV and CDR2 is YYDKDF in the germline V gene (reference sequence). The DNA for the CDR3 is TGTGCCACCAGCAGTACCGGGACAGGGGCCGGGGAGCTGTTTTTT. This translates into CATSSTGTGAGELFF. The full variable domain, its missing parts supplied by reference TRBV15 and TRBJ2-2, is DAMVIQNPRYQVTQFGKPVTLSCSQTLNHNVMYWYQQKSSQAPKLLFHYYDKDFNNEADTPDNFQSRRPNTSFCFLDIRSPGLGDTAMYLCATSSTGTGAGELFFGEGSRLTVL.

The chain employs TRBV30 and TRBJ2-3, with D possibly being TRBD1 (5 bases). Germline V gene lookup returns CDR1 GTSNPN and CDR2 SVGIG (reference sequence). V was trimmed by 0 bases and J by 4 bases, leaving 8 bases between them. The CDR3 covers 13 residues. CDR3 in DNA: TGTGCCTGGAGTGTACCAGGGTCAGATACGCAGTATTTT. This gives the protein CAWSVPGSDTQYF.

The chain carries TRBV19 and TRBJ2-2; 11 bases align to TRBD2. The CDR3 runs 15 residues. Germline CDR1 is LNHDA and CDR2 is SQIVND (reference sequence). Trimming cost V 7 bases and J 6 bases; bases outside gene matches: 7. The CDR3 region is CASKRLAGGSGELFF. The CDR3 nucleotides are TGTGCCAGTAAAAGGCTAGCGGGAGGATCCGGGGAGCTGTTTTTT.

The chain combines TRBV6-5 with TRBJ1-1; D unresolved. CDR1 and CDR2 from the germline V gene are MNHEY and SVGAGI. CDR3 length: 14 residues. V lost 5 bases and J lost 0, with 10 bases in between. CDR3 sequence: CASSRIRVNTEAFF. CDR3 nucleotide sequence: TGTGCCAGCAGTCGGATAAGAGTGAACACTGAAGCTTTCTTT.